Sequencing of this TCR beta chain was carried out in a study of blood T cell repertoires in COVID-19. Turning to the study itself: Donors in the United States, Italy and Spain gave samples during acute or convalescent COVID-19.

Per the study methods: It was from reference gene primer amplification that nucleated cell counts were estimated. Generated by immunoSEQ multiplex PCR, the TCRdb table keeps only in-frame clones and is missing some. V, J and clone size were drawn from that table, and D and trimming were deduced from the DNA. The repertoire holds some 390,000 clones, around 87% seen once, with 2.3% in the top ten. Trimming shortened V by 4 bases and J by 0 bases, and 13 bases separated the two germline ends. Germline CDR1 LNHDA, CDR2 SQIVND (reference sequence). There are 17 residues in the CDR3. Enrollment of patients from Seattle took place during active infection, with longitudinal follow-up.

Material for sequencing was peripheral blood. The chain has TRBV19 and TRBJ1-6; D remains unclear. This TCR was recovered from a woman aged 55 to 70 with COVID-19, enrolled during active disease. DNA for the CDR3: TGTGCCAGTAGTAGCCTCGGGGTCGGCTCCTATAATTCACCCCTCCACTTT. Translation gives CASSSLGVGSYNSPLHF. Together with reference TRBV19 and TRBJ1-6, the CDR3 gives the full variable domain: DGGITQSPKYLFRKEGQNVTLSCEQNLNHDAMYWYRQDPGQGLRLIYYSQIVNDFQKGDIAEGYSVSREKKESFPLTVTSAQKNPTAFYLCASSSLGVGSYNSPLHFGNGTRLTVT.